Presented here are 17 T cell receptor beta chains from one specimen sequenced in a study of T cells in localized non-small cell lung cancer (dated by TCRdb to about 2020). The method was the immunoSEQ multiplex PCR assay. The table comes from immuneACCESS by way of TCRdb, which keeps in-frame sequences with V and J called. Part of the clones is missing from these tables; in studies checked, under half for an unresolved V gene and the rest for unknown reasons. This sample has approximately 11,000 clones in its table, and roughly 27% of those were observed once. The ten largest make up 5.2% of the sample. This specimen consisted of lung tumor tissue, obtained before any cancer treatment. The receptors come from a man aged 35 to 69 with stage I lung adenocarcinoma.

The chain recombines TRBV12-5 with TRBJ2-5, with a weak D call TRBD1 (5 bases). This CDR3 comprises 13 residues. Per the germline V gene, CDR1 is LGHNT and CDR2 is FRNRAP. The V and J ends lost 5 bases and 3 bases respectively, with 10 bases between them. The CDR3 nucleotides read TGTGCTAGTGGTCCAGGACACAAAGAGACCCAGTACTTC. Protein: CASGPGHKETQYF.

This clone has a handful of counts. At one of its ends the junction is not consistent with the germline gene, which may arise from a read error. The CDR3 DNA sequence: TGTGCCAGCAGACCGGGACAGGGGTCCTCCGAGCAGTACTTC. It yields the protein CASRPGQGSSEQYF. The gene calls are TRBV6-8 and TRBJ2-7, with 10 bases aligning to TRBD1. This CDR3 has 14 residues. Germline V gene sequence: CDR1 MNHGY, CDR2 SAAAGT.

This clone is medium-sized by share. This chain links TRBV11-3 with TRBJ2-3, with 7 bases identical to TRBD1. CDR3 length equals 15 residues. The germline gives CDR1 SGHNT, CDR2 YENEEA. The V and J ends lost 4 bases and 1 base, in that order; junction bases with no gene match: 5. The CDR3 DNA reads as TGTGCCAGCAGCTCTACGGGGACAGGCACAGATACGCAGTATTTT. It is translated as CASSSTGTGTDTQYF.

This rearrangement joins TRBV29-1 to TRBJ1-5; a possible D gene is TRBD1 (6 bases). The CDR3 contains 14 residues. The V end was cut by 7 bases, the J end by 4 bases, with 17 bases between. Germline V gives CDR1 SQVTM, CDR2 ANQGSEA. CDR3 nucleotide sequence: TGCAGCGCCAAACCGGGGGGCGAGAATCAGCCCCAGCATTTT. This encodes CSAKPGGENQPQHF.

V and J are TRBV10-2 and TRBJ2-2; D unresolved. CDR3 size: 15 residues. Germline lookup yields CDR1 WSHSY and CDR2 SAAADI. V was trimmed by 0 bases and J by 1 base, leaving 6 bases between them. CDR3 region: CASSESRLNTGELFF. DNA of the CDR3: TGCGCCAGCAGTGAGTCCAGGCTGAACACCGGGGAGCTGTTTTTT.

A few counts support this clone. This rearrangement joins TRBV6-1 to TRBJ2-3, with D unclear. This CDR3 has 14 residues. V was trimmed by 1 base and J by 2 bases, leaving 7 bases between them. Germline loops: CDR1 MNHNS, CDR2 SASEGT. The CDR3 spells CASSEGIPTDTQYF. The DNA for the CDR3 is TGTGCCAGCAGTGAAGGCATACCCACAGATACGCAGTATTTT.

The CDR3 coding sequence is TGTGCCATTTTGGACAGGGGAAGCCACGAGCAGTACTTC. The encoded protein is CAILDRGSHEQYF. This sequence joins TRBV6-8 and TRBJ2-7; 9 nucleotides line up with TRBD1. Germline CDR1 is MNHGY and CDR2 is SAAAGT. The CDR3 spans 13 residues. The trim removed 10 bases at V and 5 bases at J, leaving 9 bases unmatched.

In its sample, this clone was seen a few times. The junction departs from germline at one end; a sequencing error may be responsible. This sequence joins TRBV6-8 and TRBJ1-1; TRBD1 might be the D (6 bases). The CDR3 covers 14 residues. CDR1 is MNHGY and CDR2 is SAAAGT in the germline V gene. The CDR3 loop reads CAISGTGSNTEAFF. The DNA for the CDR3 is TGTGCCATCAGTGGCACAGGGTCGAACACTGAAGCTTTCTTT.

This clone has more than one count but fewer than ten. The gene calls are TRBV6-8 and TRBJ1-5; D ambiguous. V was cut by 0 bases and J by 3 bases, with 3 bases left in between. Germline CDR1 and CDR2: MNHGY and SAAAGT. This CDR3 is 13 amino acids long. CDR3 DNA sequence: TGTGCCAGCAGTTACTCCTCCAATCAGCCCCAGCATTTT. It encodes CASSYSSNQPQHF.

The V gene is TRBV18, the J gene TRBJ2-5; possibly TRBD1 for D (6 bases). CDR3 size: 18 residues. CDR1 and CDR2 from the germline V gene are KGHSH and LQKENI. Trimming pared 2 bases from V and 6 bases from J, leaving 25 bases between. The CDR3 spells CASSPSFKWDKREQTQYF. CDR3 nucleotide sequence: TGTGCCAGCTCACCATCCTTTAAATGGGACAAAAGGGAGCAGACCCAGTACTTC. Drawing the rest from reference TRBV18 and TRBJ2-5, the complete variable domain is NAGVMQNPRHLVRRRGQEARLRCSPMKGHSHVYWYRQLPEEGLKFMVYLQKENIIDESGMPKERFSAEFPKEGPSILRIQQVVRGDSAAYFCASSPSFKWDKREQTQYFGPGTRLLVL.

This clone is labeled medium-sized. CDR3 residues: CASSQRLARLIGELFF. Written as DNA, the CDR3 is TGTGCCAGCAGTCAAAGACTAGCGAGATTAATCGGGGAGCTGTTTTTT. The V gene is TRBV11-3, the J gene TRBJ2-2, with 8 bases identical to TRBD2. CDR1 and CDR2 (germline): SGHNT, YENEEA. The V gene end was trimmed by 6 bases and the J gene end by 7 bases; junction bases not matched to a gene: 13. The CDR3 has 16 amino acids.

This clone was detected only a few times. This CDR3 is CASSLSRGGGYEQYF. CDR3 DNA sequence: TGTGCCAGCAGCCTCAGCAGGGGCGGGGGTTACGAGCAGTACTTC. V usage is TRBV11-3 and J usage is TRBJ2-7, with D maybe TRBD2 (7 bases). The CDR3 contains 15 residues. Germline loops: CDR1 SGHNT, CDR2 YENEEA. Trimming pared 5 bases from V and 4 bases from J, leaving 18 bases between.

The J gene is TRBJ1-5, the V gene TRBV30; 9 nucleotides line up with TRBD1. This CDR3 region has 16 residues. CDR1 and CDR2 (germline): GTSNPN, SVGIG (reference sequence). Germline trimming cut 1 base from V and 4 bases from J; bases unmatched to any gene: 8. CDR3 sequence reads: CAWSAPGTGRNQPQHF. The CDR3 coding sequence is TGTGCCTGGAGTGCGCCTGGGACAGGGCGTAATCAGCCCCAGCATTTT. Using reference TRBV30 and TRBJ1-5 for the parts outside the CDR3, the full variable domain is SQTIHQWPATLVQPVGSPLSLECTVEGTSNPNLYWYRQAAGRGLQLLFYSVGIGQISSEVPQNLSASRPQDRQFILSSKKLLLSDSGFYLCAWSAPGTGRNQPQHFGDGTRLSIL.

CDR3 in DNA: TGTGCCAGCATGTTGAGAAATGAGCAGTTCTTC. Protein sequence: CASMLRNEQFF. The gene calls are TRBV6-7 and TRBJ2-1; D is ambiguous. TRBV6-7 is an ORF, with its function uncertain. The CDR3 length is 11 residues. Trimming cost V 7 bases and J 7 bases, with 8 bases left between them.

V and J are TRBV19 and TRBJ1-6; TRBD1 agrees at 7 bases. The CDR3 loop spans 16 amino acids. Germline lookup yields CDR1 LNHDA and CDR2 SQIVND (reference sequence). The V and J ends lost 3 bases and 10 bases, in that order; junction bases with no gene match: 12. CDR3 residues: CASSIRPTGSGSPLHF. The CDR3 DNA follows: TGTGCCAGTAGTATCCGCCCGACAGGGAGCGGCTCACCCCTCCACTTT.

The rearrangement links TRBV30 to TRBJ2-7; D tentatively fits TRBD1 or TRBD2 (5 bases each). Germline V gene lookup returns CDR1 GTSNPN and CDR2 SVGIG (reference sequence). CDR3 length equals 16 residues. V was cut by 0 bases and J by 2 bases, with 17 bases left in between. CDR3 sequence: CAWSVLTGPRAYEQYF. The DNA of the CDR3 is TGTGCCTGGAGTGTATTAACGGGGCCGAGGGCCTACGAGCAGTACTTC. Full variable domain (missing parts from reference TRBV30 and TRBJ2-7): SQTIHQWPATLVQPVGSPLSLECTVEGTSNPNLYWYRQAAGRGLQLLFYSVGIGQISSEVPQNLSASRPQDRQFILSSKKLLLSDSGFYLCAWSVLTGPRAYEQYFGPGTRLTVT.

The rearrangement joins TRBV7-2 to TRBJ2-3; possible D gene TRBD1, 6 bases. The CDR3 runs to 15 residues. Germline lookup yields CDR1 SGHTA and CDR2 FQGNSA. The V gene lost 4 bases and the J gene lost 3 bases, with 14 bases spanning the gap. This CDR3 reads CASSSRGLETDTQYF. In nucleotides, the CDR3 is TGTGCCAGCAGCTCCAGGGGCTTAGAGACAGATACGCAGTATTTT. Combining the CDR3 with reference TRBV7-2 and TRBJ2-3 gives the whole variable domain GAGVSQSPSNKVTEKGKDVELRCDPISGHTALYWYRQSLGQGLEFLIYFQGNSAPDKSGLPSDRFSAERTGGSVSTLTIQRTQQEDSAVYLCASSSRGLETDTQYFGPGTRLTVL.